The clone carrying this TCR beta chain was observed a single time. Antigen: not known. The data are from a study of OX40 agonist ivuxolimab in advanced cancers. Study observations and caveats: Expanded clones belonging to CD8+ T cells outnumbered, on average, those of CD4+.

Sequenced by immunoSEQ multiplex PCR; TCRdb stores in-frame clones only, minus some. The sample includes tens of thousands of clones, 86% of them seen just once. The CDR3 is 14 amino acids. Per germline, CDR1 SQVTM and CDR2 ANQGSEA. Deletions cut 4 bases from V and 3 bases from J, with 13 bases between. The genes are TRBV29-1 and TRBJ2-1, with D hard to call. Specimen: CD4+ or CD8+ T cells sorted from blood, collected in a trial of the OX40 agonist ivuxolimab. The sequence was obtained from an adult with an advanced solid tumor such as melanoma, head and neck, liver or kidney cancer. CDR3 DNA: TGCAGCGTTGCGGGTCGGCTTTACTACAATGAGCAGTTCTTC. This sequence encodes CSVAGRLYYNEQFF.